The 2 T cell receptor beta chains below all came from one sample that was sequenced in a study of blood T cells in healthy people across ages. It was with a sample-barcoded 5' primer and a J-beta primer mix that a second PCR of roughly 6 to 12 cycles was run. MiXCR was run by TCRdb on the 5' RACE reads, yielding one entry per CDR3 protein. The data contain about 1.4 million distinct CDR3 sequences, approximately 59% of them singletons. The sample taken for sequencing was blood. The source is a young man in good health.

The chain couples TRBV7-2 to TRBJ2-4; 14 bases line up with TRBD2. Matching the DNA end better, TRBJ2-5 makes the J call doubtful. Germline CDR1 is SGHTA and CDR2 is FQGNSA. The CDR3 runs to 17 residues. The CDR3 DNA reads as TGTGCCAGCAGCTTAAGACTAGCGGGGGGGTATCAAGAGACCCAGTACTTC. This sequence encodes CASSLRLAGGYQETQYF.

The chain employs TRBV24-1 and TRBJ2-1, with D hard to call. The length of the CDR3 is 14 residues. The germline V and J ends were trimmed by 4 bases and 7 bases, with 13 bases remaining between them. From germline, CDR1 is KGHDR and CDR2 SFDVKD. The CDR3 bases are TGTGCCACCAGTGACTCGGCCTATTGGAATGAGCAGTTCTTC. It encodes CATSDSAYWNEQFF.